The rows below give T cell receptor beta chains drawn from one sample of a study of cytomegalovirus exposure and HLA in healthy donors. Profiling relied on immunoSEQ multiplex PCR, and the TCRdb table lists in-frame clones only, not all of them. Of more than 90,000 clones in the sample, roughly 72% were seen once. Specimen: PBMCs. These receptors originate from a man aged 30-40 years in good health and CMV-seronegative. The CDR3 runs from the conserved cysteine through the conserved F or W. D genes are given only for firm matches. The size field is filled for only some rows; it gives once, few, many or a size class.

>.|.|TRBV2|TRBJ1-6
TGTGCCAGCAGTTTGGACAGCTTCTCTTATAATTCACCCCTCCACTTT
CASSLDSFSYNSPLHF
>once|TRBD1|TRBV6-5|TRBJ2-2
TGTGCCAGCAGTTACCTACAGGGGAGTGCCGGGGAGCTGTTTTTT
CASSYLQGSAGELFF
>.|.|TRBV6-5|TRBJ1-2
TGTGCCAGCAGTTATGGGGGCGAAGGTGGCTACACCTTC
CASSYGGEGGYTF
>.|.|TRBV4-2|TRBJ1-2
TGTGCCAGCAGCCAAGACCGGGGGTCAAGCGGTGGCTACACCTTC
CASSQDRGSSGGYTF
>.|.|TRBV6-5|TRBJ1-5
TGTGCCAGCAGGGGGGGACGGAGCAATCAGCCCCAGCATTTT
CASRGGRSNQPQHF
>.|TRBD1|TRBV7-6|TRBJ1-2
TGTGCCAGCAGCTTAGGGAACAGGGGACGTGACTATGGCTACACCTTC
CASSLGNRGRDYGYTF
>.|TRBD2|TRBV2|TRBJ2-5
TGTGCCAGCAGGGAACCTAGCGGCGGTGGGGAGACCCAGTACTTC
CASREPSGGGETQYF
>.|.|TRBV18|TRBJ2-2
TGTGCCAGCTCACCAGGACAGCTAAACACCGGGGAGCTGTTTTTT
CASSPGQLNTGELFF
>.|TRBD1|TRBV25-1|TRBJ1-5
TGTGCCAGCAGTGACACAGGGGGCCGGCAGCCCCAGCATTTT
CASSDTGGRQPQHF
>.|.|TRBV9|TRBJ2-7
TGTGCCAGCAGCGTAGAGGGGAAATACGAGCAGTACTTC
CASSVEGKYEQYF
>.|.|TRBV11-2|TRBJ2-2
TGTGCCAGCAGCTGGCGGGACGACCCTCTCCCCGGGGAGCTGTTTTTT
CASSWRDDPLPGELFF
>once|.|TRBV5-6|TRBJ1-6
TGTGCCAGCAGCTTGGACCGCCAGGGGACCAACTATAATTCACCCCTCCACTTT
CASSLDRQGTNYNSPLHF
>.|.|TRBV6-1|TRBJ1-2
TGTGCCAGCAGTGTCTTCGAGACACGAAACAACTATGGCTACACCTTC
CASSVFETRNNYGYTF
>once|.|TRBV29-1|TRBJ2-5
TGCAGCACCCAGACTAGTACGGAGACCCAGTACTTC
CSTQTSTETQYF
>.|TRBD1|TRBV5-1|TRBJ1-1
TGCGCCAGCAGCGTGGGACAGGGGGCTTGGAACACTGAAGCTTTCTTT
CASSVGQGAWNTEAFF
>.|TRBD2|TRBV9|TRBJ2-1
TGTGCCAGCAGCGCGAATCCGGGACTAGCGGGACGTGAGCAGTTCTTC
CASSANPGLAGREQFF
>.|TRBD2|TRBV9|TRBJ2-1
TGTGCCAGCAGCGTGGGCATTAGCGGGGGAACCTACAATGAGCAGTTCTTC
CASSVGISGGTYNEQFF
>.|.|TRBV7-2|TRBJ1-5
TGTGCCAGCACCCTAGGAACGGGTTTCAATCAGCCCCAGCATTTT
CASTLGTGFNQPQHF
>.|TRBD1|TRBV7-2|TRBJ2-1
TGTGCCAGCAGCTTATTCAAGACAGGGGGTTCCTACAATGAGCAGTTCTTC
CASSLFKTGGSYNEQFF
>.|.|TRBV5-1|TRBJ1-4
TGCGCCAGCAGCATGGGGCAGGGAGGCGAAAAACTGTTTTTT
CASSMGQGGEKLFF
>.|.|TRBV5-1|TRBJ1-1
TGCGCCAGCAGGCAACCGGGGTCGCCCTCCCTGAACACTGAAGCTTTCTTT
CASRQPGSPSLNTEAFF
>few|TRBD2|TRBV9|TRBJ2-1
TGTGCCAGCAGCGTAGGAGCGGGGCCCTACAATGAGCAGTTCTTC
CASSVGAGPYNEQFF
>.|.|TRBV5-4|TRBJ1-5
TGTGCCAGCAGCTTGGCTCCGGGGGGAAATCAGCCCCAGCATTTT
CASSLAPGGNQPQHF
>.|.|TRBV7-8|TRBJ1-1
TGTGCCAGCAGCTTATTTCCGGGGAGCACTGAAGCTTTCTTT
CASSLFPGSTEAFF
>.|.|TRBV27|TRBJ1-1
TGTGCCAGCAGTTTATCTACAGCCACTGAAGCTTTCTTT
CASSLSTATEAFF
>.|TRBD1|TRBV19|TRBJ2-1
TGTGCCAGTAGCGGGACAGGGGGCAGTGAGCAGTTCTTC
CASSGTGGSEQFF
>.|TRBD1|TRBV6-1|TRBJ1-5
TGTGCCAGCAGAGTTCCGGACAGGAACAAGGAGTTT
CASRVPDRNKEF
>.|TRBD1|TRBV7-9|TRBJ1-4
TGTGCCAGCAGCGTCCGGACAGGGTTGATAGAAAAACTGTTTTTT
CASSVRTGLIEKLFF
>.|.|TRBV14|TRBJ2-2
TGTGCCAGCAGCCAAGCGGTCAACACCGGGGAGCTGTTTTTT
CASSQAVNTGELFF
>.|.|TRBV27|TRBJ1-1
TGTGCCAGCAGTACCCGCGAAATCAGGGATACGAACACTGAAGCTTTCTTT
CASSTREIRDTNTEAFF
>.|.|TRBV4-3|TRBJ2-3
TGCGCCAGCCGGGTCGGGGATAATACTAATACGCAGTATTTT
CASRVGDNTNTQYF
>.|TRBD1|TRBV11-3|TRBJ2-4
TGTGCCAGCAGCTCGCCCCACCAGGGGGCCGTACGTTTCATTCAGTACTTC
CASSSPHQGAVRFIQYF
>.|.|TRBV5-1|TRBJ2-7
TGCGCCAGCAGCTTGACCCCAGGTTCCCACGAGCAGTACTTC
CASSLTPGSHEQYF
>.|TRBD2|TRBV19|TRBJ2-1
TGTGCCAGTAGTATAGTTACGGGAGGGCCTAACAATGAGCAGTTCTTC
CASSIVTGGPNNEQFF
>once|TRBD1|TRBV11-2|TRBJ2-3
TGTGCCAGCAGCTACAGGGGCGCTAGCACAGATACGCAGTATTTT
CASSYRGASTDTQYF
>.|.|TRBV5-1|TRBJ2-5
TGCGCCAGCAGCTTGGGACAGAGCCAAAAAGAGACCCAGTACTTC
CASSLGQSQKETQYF
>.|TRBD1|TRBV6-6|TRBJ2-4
TGTGCCAGCAGTGACAGGACAGGGGAAAACATTCAGTACTTC
CASSDRTGENIQYF
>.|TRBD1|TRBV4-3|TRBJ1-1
TGCGCCAGCAGCCAGACCGGGACAGCGAACACTGAAGCTTTCTTT
CASSQTGTANTEAFF
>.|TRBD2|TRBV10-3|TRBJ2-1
TGTGCCATCAGCCCGACTAGCGACTCCTACAATGAGCAGTTCTTC
CAISPTSDSYNEQFF
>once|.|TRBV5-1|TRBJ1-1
TGCGCCAGCAGCAGGCAGGGCTTCGACACTGAAGCTTTCTTT
CASSRQGFDTEAFF
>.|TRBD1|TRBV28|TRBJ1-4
TGTGCCAGCAGTTTTTGGACAGGGGGCCAAACTAATGAAAAACTGTTTTTT
CASSFWTGGQTNEKLFF
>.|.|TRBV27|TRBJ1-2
TGTGCCAGCAGTTTAGTGCCGCGACGGGACTATGGCTACACCTTC
CASSLVPRRDYGYTF
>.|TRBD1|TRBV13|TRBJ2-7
TGTGCCAGCAGCTTAGGGGGACAGGGGTTAAGAACCTACGAGCAGTACTTC
CASSLGGQGLRTYEQYF
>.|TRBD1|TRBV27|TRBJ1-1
TGTGCCAGCAGTTTACTGGACAGGGGTAGAGGCACTGAAGCTTTCTTT
CASSLLDRGRGTEAFF
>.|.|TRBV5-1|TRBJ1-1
TGCGCCAGCGTCGGACAGAACACTGAAGCTTTCTTT
CASVGQNTEAFF
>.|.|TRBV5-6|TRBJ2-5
TGTGCCAGCAGCTTTCAGATAAGCGGGACCCAGTACTTC
CASSFQISGTQYF
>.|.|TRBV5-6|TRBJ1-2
TGTGCCAGCAGCATGGCTGGGGGGAAATCTAACTATGGCTACACCTTC
CASSMAGGKSNYGYTF
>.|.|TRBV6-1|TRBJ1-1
TGTGCCAGCAGTGTTGATGGACAAGCGAACACTGAAGCTTTCTTT
CASSVDGQANTEAFF
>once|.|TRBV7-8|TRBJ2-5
TGTGCCAGCAGCTTAGACAGCGGCCGGGAAGAGACCCAGTACTTC
CASSLDSGREETQYF
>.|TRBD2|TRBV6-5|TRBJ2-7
TGTGCCAGCAGTTACGGGACTAGCCACGAGCAGTACTTC
CASSYGTSHEQYF
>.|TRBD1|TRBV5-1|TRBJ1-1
TGCGCCAGCAGCCAGACACAGGGGGCGCCCACTGAAGCTTTCTTT
CASSQTQGAPTEAFF
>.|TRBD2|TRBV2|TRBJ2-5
TGTGCCAGCAGTGAAAGACTAGCGGGTCTAAAAGAGACCCAGTACTTC
CASSERLAGLKETQYF
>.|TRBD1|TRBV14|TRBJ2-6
TGTGCCAGCAGCCATCCCGGGACAGGTTACTCTGGGGCCAACGTCCTGACTTTC
CASSHPGTGYSGANVLTF